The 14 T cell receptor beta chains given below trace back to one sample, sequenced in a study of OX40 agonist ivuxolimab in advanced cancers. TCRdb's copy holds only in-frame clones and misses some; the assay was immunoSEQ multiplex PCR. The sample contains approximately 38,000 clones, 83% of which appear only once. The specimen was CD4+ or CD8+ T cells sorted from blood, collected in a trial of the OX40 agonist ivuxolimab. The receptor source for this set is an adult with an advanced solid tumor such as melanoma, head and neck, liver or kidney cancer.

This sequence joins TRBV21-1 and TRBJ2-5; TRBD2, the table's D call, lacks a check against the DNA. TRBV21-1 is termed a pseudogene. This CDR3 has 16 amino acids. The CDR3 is CASSKRPSGRAETQYF. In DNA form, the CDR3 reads TGTGCCAGCAGCAAAAGGCCGAGCGGGAGAGCAGAGACCCAGTACTTC.

The DNA of the CDR3 is TGTGCCAGCAGTGTGAGCGGGGTCCCTGGCTACACCTTC. Its protein product is CASSVSGVPGYTF. The rearrangement uses TRBV6-1 and TRBJ1-2; D remains ambiguous. Deletions cut 4 bases from V and 7 bases from J, with 13 bases between. This CDR3 is built from 13 residues. Germline-derived CDR1 and CDR2 are MNHNS and SASEGT.

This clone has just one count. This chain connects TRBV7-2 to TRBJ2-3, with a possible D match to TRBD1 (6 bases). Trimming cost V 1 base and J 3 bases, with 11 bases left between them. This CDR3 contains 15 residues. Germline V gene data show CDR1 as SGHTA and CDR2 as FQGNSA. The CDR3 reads CASSLGQVRTDTQYF. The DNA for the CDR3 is TGTGCCAGCAGCTTAGGACAGGTCAGAACAGATACGCAGTATTTT.

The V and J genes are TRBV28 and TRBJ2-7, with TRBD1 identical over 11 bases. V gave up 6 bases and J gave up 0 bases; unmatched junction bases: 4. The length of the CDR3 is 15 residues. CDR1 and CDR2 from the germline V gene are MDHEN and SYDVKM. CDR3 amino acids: CASRVDRGPSYEQYF. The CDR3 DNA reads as TGTGCCAGCAGGGTGGACAGGGGGCCCTCCTACGAGCAGTACTTC.

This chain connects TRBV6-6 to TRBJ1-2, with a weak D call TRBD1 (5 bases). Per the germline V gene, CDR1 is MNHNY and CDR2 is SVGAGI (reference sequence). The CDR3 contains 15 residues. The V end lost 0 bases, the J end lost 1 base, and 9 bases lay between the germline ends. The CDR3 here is CASSYSPGVNYGYTF. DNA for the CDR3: TGTGCCAGCAGTTACTCCCCGGGGGTTAACTATGGCTACACCTTC.

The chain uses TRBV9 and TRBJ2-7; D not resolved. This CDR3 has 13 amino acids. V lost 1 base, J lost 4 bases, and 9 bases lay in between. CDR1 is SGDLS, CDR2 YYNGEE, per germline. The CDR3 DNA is TGTGCCAGCAGCGTAACCCCAGATTACGAGCAGTACTTC. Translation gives CASSVTPDYEQYF.

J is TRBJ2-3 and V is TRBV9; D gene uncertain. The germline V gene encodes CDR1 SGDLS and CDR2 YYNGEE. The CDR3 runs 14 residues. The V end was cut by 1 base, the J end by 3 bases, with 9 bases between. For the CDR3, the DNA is TGTGCCAGCAGCGTATGGGCAGAAACAGATACGCAGTATTTT. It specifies CASSVWAETDTQYF.

The DNA for the CDR3 is TGTGCCAGCAGTTCCCGACAGGGGGACGAGCAGTACTTC. It is translated as CASSSRQGDEQYF. This chain joins TRBV7-3 and TRBJ2-7; TRBD1 agrees at 9 bases. V shed 6 bases and J 5 bases; nucleotides not matched to a gene: 5. Germline assignment: CDR1 SGHTA and CDR2 FQGTGA. CDR3 size: 13 residues.

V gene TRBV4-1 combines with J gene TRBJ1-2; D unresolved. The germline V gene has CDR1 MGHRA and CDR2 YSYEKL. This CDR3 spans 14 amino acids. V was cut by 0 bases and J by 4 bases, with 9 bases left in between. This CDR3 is CASSQEGTAYGYTF. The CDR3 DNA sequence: TGCGCCAGCAGCCAAGAAGGCACGGCCTATGGCTACACCTTC.

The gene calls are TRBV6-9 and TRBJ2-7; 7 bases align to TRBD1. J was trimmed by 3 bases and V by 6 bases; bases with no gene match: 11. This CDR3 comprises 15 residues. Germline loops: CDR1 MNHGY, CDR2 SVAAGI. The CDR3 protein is CASSETTGLVYEQYF. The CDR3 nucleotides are TGTGCCAGCAGCGAAACGACAGGGTTGGTCTACGAGCAGTACTTC.

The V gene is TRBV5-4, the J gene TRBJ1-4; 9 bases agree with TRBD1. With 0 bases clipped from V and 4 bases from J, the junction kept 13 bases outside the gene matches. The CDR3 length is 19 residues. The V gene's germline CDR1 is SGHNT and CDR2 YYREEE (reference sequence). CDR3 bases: TGTGCCAGCAGCTTGGGATCGGGACAGGGTATACACCGTAATGAAAAACTGTTTTTT. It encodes CASSLGSGQGIHRNEKLFF. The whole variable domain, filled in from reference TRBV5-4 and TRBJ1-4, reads ETGVTQSPTHLIKTRGQQVTLRCSSQSGHNTVSWYQQALGQGPQFIFQYYREEENGRGNFPPRFSGLQFPNYSSELNVNALELDDSALYLCASSLGSGQGIHRNEKLFFGSGTQLSVL.

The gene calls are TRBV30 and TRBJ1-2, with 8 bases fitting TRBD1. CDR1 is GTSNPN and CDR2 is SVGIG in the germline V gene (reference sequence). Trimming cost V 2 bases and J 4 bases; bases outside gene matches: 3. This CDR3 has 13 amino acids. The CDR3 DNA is TGTGCCTGGAGTACCGACAGGGGCTATGGCTACACCTTC. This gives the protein CAWSTDRGYGYTF.

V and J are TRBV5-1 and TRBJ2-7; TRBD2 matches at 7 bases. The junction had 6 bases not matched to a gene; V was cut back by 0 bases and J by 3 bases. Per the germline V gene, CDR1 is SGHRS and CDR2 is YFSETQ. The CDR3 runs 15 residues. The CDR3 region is CASSLGLGTNYEQYF. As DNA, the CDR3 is TGCGCCAGCAGCTTGGGACTTGGGACTAACTACGAGCAGTACTTC. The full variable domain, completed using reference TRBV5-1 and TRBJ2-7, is KAGVTQTPRYLIKTRGQQVTLSCSPISGHRSVSWYQQTPGQGLQFLFEYFSETQRNKGNFPGRFSGRQFSNSRSEMNVSTLELGDSALYLCASSLGLGTNYEQYFGPGTRLTVT.

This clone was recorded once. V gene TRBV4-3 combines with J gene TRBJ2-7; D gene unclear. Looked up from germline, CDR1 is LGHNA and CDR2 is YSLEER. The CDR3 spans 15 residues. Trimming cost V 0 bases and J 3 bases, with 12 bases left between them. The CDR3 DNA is TGCGCCAGCAGCCAAGATAGATCCACCAACTACGAGCAGTACTTC. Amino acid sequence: CASSQDRSTNYEQYF.